This T cell receptor beta chain was captured by sequencing in a study of glioma-infiltrating T cells after dendritic cell vaccination (dated by TCRdb to about 2016). Some background on the complete study: A cohort of roughly 15 glioblastoma patients from Phase I and II dendritic cell vaccination trials was included, of whom 9 were newly diagnosed and 6 had recurrent disease. Tumor-infiltrating lymphocyte content was quantified and tumor and blood repertoires were compared in dendritic cell-vaccinated glioblastoma patients by deep sequencing of TCR beta CDR3 regions. The vaccine was prepared from monocyte-derived dendritic cells that were cultured for more than six days with IL-4 and GM-CSF and then pulsed overnight with autologous tumor lysate. Patients received autologous tumor lysate-pulsed dendritic cell vaccination between about 2002 and 2012. Survival after dendritic cell vaccination was correlated with TCR sequencing metrics, including TIL content and tumor-blood repertoire overlap. Three intradermal dendritic cell vaccine injections were administered to patients at biweekly intervals in the arm below the axilla.

Patients were selected on the basis of adequate residual fresh-frozen tumor tissue and more than two years of available survival data. Molecular status otherwise varied across the glioblastoma patients, but none of them carried an isocitrate dehydrogenase mutation. PBMC were collected before vaccination, two weeks after the third vaccination, and at tumor progression when it occurred. Genomic DNA was extracted with the Qiagen DNeasy Blood extraction Kit. The immunoSEQ assay amplified TCRB CDR3 regions from roughly 2 micrograms of genomic DNA, or from all available DNA when less than that amount was available. The multiplex PCR employed 60 forward primers targeting TCR V beta segments and 13 reverse primers targeting J beta segments. To estimate the number of reads per starting template, synthetic control templates were added to each sample at limiting dilution. The Illumina HiSeq System generated sequencing reads of 87 bp. As for how the authors treated the data: PCR and sequencing errors were removed by a nearest neighbor algorithm that merged closely related sequences. TCR overlap was measured as the percentage of unique tumor TCR beta sequences that were also present in the peripheral blood of the same patient. TCRdb re-hosts the immuneACCESS table, in-frame sequences only. Its copies lack some clones; in the studies checked, an unresolved V gene accounts for under half of them, and the cause for the rest is not known. That table is the source of V, J and clone size, and D and trimming were worked out from the DNA. Present in this sample are over 55,000 clones, 65% to 90% of which were seen just once. Less than 8% of the sample lies in the top ten.

CDR3 length: 12 amino acids, cysteine to phenylalanine. Solely the CDR3 DNA is kept, with 36 bases framed from the first base. Via the germline V gene (reference sequence), CDR1 is SGHAT and CDR2 FQDESV. V and J lose 7 bases and 3 bases, and a span of 9 bases separates them. Beyond this particular receptor, the publication reports: The cohort was small and heterogeneous, with few patients having full blood and tumor sets and even fewer initial-recurrent tumor pairs. After dendritic cell vaccination, a higher estimated pretreatment TIL content predicted longer time to progression and overall survival. The three-group TCR overlap response model was described as speculative and requiring prospective validation. TCR clonality showed no direct relationship with survival, which suggests that a diverse polyclonal response may matter.

On this clone: Its antigen specificity is not known. Per-base qualities were not stored, and no clone one base away is much larger.

The origin of this receptor is a human donor with glioblastoma. The source was blood, collected before dendritic cell vaccination. The V gene is TRBV11-1 and the J gene is TRBJ1-1, with the D gene call left open. The base sequence is TGTGCCAGCACCTCCGGGTACACTGAAGCTTTCTTT. Its translation reads: CASTSGYTEAFF.